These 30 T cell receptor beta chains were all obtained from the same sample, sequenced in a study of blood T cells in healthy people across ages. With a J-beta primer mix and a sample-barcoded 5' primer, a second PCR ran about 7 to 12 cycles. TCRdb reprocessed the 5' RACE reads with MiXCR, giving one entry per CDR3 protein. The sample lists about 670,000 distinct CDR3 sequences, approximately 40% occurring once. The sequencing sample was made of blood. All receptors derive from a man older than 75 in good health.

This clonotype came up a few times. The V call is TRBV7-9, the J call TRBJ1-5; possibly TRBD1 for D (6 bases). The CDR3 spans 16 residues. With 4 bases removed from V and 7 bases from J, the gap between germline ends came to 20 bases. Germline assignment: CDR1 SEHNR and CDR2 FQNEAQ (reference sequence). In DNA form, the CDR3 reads TGTGCCAGCAGCTCCGGGGACAACCCGGCGATCCAGCCCCAGCATTTT. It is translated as CASSSGDNPAIQPQHF.

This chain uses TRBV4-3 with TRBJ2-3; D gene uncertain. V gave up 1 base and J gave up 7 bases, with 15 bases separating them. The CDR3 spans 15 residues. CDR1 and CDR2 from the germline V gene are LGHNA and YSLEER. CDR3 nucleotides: TGCGCCAGCAGCCAAGGACGAGGAGCTTTAAATACGCAGTATTTT. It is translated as CASSQGRGALNTQYF.

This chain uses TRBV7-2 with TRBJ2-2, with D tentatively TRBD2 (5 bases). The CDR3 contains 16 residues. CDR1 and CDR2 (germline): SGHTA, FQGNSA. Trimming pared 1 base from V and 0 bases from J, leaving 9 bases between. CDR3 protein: CASSLGGAANTGELFF. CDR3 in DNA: TGTGCCAGCAGCTTAGGGGGAGCCGCGAACACCGGGGAGCTGTTTTTT. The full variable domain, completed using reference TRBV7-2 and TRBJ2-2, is GAGVSQSPSNKVTEKGKDVELRCDPISGHTALYWYRQSLGQGLEFLIYFQGNSAPDKSGLPSDRFSAERTGGSVSTLTIQRTQQEDSAVYLCASSLGGAANTGELFFGEGSRLTVL.

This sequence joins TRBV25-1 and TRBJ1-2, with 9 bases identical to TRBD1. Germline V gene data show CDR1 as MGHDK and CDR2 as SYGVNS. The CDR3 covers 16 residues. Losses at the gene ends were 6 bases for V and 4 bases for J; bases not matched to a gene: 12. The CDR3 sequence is CASRRTGAIDSYGYTF. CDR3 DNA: TGTGCCAGCAGGAGGACAGGGGCCATAGATAGCTATGGCTACACCTTC.

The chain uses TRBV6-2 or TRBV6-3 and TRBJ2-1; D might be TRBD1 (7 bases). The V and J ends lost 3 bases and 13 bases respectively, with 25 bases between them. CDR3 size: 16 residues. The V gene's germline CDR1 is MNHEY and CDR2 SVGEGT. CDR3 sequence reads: CASSYGGGRTQETQFF. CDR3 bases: TGTGCCAGCAGTTATGGAGGGGGCAGAACCCAAGAGACCCAGTTCTTC.

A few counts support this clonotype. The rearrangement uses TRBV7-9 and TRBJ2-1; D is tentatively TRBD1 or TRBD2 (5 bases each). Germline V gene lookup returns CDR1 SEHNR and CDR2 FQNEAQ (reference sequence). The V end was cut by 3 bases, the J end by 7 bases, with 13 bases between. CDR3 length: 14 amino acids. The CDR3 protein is CASSFRDAFNEQFF. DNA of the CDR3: TGTGCCAGCAGCTTCCGGGACGCTTTTAATGAGCAGTTCTTC.

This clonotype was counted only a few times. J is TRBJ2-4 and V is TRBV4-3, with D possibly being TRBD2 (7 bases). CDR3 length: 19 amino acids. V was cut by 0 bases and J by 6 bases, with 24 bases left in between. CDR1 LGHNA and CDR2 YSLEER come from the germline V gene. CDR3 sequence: CASSQDLGGPGGAGNIQYF. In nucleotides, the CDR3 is TGCGCCAGCAGCCAAGATCTTGGCGGGCCGGGGGGCGCCGGAAACATTCAGTACTTC.

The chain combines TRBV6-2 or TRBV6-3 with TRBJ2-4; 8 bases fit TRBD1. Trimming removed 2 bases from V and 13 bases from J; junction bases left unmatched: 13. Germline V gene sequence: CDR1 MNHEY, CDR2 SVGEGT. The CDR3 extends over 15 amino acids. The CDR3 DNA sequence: TGTGCCAGCAGTTACCGCGGACAGGGTAAAGAGGGGCAGTACTTC. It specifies CASSYRGQGKEGQYF.

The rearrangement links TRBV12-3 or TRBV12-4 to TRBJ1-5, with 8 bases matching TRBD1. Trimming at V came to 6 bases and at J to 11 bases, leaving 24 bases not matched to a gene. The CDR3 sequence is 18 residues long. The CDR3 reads CASSSTGHPGQGGQSQHF. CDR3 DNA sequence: TGTGCCAGCAGCTCCACCGGCCATCCCGGACAGGGCGGCCAGTCCCAGCATTTT.

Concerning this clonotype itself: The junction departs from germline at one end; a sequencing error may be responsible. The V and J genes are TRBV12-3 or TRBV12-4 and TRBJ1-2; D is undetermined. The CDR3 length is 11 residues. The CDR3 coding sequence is TGCGCCAGCAGTTCAAACTATGGCCACACCTTC. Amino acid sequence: CASSSNYGHTF.

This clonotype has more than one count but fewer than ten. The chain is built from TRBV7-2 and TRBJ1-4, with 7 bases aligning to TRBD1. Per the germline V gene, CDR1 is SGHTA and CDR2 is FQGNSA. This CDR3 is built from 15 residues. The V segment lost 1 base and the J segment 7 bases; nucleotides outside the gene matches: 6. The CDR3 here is CASSLEGHRGEKLFF. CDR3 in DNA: TGTGCCAGCAGCTTAGAAGGCCACAGGGGTGAAAAACTGTTTTTT.

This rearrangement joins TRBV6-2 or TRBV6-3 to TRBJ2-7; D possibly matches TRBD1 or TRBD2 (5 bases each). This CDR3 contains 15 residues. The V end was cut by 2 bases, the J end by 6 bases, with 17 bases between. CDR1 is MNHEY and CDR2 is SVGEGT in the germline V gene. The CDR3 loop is CASSYRGLAGGEQYF. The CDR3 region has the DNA TGTGCCAGCAGTTACCGAGGGCTAGCTGGGGGCGAGCAGTACTTC.

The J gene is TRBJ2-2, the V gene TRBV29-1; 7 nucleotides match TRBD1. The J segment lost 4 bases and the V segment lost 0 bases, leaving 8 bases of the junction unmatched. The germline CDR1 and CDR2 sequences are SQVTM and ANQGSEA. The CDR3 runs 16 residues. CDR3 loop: CSVEDVRGRGTGELFF. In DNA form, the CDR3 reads TGCAGCGTTGAAGACGTAAGGGGGCGAGGCACCGGGGAGCTGTTTTTT.

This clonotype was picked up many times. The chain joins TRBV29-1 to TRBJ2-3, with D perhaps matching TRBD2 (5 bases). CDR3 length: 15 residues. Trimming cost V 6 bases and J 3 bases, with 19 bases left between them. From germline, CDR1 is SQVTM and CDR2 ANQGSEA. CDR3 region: CSVADYGSRTDTQYF. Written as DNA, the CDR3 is TGCAGCGTAGCCGACTATGGTTCAAGGACAGATACGCAGTATTTT.

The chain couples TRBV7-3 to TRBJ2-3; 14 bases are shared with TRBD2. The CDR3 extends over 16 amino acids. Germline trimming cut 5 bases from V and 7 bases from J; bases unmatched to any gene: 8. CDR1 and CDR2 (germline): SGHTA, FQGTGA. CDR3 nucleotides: TGTGCCAGCAGCAAGACTAGCGGGAGGGTCCCCTATACGCAGTATTTT. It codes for CASSKTSGRVPYTQYF.

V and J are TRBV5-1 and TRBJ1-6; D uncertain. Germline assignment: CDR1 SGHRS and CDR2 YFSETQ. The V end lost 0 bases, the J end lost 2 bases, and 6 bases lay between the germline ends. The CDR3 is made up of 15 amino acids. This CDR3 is CASSLGRTYNSPLHF. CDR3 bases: TGCGCCAGCAGCTTGGGCAGGACCTATAATTCACCCCTCCACTTT.

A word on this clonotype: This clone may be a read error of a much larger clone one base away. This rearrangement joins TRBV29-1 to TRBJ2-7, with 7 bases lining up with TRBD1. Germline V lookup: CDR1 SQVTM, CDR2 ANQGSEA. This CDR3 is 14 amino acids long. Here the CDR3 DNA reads TGCAGCGTCCGGTACCGGGACAGAGCCTACGAGCAGAACTTC. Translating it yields CSVRYRDRAYEQNF.

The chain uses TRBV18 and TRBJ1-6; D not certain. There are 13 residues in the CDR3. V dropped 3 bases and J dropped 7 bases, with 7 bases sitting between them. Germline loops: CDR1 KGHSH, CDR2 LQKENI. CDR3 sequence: CASSPTDNSPLHF. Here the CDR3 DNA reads TGTGCCAGCTCACCGACTGACAATTCACCCCTCCACTTT.

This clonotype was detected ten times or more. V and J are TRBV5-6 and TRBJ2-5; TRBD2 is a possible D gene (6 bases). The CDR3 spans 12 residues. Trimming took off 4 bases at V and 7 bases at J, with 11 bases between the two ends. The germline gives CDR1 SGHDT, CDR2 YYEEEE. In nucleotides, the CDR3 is TGTGCCAGCAGCCTGCCGGAGGGGACCCAGTACTTC. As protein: CASSLPEGTQYF.

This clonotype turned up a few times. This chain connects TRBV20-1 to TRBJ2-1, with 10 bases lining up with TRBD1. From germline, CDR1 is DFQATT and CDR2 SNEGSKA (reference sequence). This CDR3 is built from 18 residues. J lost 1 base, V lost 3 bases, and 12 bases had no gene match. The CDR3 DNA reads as TGCAGTGCTAGCGCGACAGGGGGCGCGTTGGGGTCCTACAATGAGCAGTTCTTC. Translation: CSASATGGALGSYNEQFF.

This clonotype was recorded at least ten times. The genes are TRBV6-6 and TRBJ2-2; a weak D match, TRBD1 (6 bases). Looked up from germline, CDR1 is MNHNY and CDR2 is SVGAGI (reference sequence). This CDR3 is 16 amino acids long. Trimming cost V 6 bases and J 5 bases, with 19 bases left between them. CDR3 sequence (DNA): TGTGCCAGCAGGTCCGGGGCAGGGGATGGGACCGGGGAGCTGTTTTTT. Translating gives CASRSGAGDGTGELFF.

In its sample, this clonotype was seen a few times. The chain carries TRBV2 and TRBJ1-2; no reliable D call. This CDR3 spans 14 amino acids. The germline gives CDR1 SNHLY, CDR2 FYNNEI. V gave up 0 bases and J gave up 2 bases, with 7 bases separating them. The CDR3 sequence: CASSEAGYNYGYTF. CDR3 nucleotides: TGTGCCAGCAGTGAAGCAGGCTACAACTATGGCTACACCTTC.

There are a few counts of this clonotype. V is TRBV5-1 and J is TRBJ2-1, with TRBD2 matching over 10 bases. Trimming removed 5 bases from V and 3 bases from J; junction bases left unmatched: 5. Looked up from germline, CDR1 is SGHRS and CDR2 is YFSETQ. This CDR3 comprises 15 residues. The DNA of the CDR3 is TGCGCCAGCAGAACCGGACTAGCGGACTACAATGAGCAGTTCTTC. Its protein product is CASRTGLADYNEQFF.

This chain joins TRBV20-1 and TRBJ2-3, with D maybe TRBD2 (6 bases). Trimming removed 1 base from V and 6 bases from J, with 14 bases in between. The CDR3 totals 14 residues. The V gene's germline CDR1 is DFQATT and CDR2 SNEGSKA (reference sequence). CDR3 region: CSARGLGSFDTQYF. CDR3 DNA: TGCAGTGCTAGAGGACTAGGGTCGTTCGATACGCAGTATTTT.

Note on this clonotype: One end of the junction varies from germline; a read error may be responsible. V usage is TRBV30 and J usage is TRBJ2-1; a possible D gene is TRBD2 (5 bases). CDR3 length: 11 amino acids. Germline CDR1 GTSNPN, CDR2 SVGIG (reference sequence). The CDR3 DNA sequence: TGTGCCGGGAGTGCCGGGTTTGAGCAGTTCTTC. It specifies CAGSAGFEQFF.

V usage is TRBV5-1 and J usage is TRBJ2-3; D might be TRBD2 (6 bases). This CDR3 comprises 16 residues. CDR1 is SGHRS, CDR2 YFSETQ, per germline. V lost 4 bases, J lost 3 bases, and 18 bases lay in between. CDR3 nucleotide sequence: TGCGCCAGCAGCATAACCGGCGGGGCAGGGACAGATACGCAGTATTTT. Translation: CASSITGGAGTDTQYF. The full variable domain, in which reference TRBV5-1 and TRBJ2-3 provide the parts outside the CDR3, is KAGVTQTPRYLIKTRGQQVTLSCSPISGHRSVSWYQQTPGQGLQFLFEYFSETQRNKGNFPGRFSGRQFSNSRSEMNVSTLELGDSALYLCASSITGGAGTDTQYFGPGTRLTVL.

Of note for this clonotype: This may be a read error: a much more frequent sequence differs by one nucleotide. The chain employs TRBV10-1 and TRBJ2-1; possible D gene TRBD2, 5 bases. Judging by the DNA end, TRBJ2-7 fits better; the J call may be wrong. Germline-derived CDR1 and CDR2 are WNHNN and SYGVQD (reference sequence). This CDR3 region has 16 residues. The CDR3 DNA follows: TGCGCCAGCAGTGAGGTGAGCGGCAGCTCCTACAATGAGCAGTACTTC. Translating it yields CASSEVSGSSYNEQYF.

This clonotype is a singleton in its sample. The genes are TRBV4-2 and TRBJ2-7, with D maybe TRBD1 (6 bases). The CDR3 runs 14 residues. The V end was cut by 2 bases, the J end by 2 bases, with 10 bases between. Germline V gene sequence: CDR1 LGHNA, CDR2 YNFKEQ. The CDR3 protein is CASSQQGLTYEQYF. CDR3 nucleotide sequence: TGTGCCAGCAGCCAACAGGGGTTAACCTACGAGCAGTACTTC.

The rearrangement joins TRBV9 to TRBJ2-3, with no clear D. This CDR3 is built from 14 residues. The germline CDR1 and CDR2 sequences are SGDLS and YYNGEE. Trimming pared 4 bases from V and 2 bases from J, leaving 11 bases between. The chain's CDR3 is CASSTRPDTDTQYF. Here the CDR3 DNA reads TGTGCCAGCAGCACCCGGCCAGACACAGATACGCAGTATTTT.

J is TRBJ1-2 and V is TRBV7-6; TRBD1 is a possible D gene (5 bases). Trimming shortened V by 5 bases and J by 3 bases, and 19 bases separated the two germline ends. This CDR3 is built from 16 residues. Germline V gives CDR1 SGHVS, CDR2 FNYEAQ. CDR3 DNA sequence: TGTGCCAGCAGCCACCAGGAGGGGTATGGGGACTATGGCTACACCTTC. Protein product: CASSHQEGYGDYGYTF.